What follows are 30 T cell receptor beta chains derived from one specimen sequenced in a study of post-analysis software for immune sequencing data. cDNA libraries for TCR beta contained unique molecular identifiers. TCRdb used MiXCR to reprocess the PCR reads, holding one entry per CDR3 protein. The sample records under 200,000 distinct CDR3 sequences, about 37% being singletons. Sequencing used blood, obtained after autologous hematopoietic stem cell transplantation. The receptors here all came from a girl under 18 with multiple sclerosis.

There are many counts of this clonotype. This rearrangement joins TRBV27 to TRBJ1-5, with D possibly TRBD1 on 5 matching bases. Germline assignment: CDR1 MNHEY and CDR2 SMNVEV (reference sequence). The length of the CDR3 is 14 residues. Trimming pared 5 bases from V and 2 bases from J, leaving 10 bases between. CDR3 DNA sequence: TGTGCCAGCAGTCGGGGGTTAGGCAATCAGCCCCAGCATTTT. Its protein is CASSRGLGNQPQHF.

The CDR3 sequence: CASSQDRDRADYGYTF. The CDR3 DNA reads as TGTGCCAGCAGCCAAGATCGGGACAGGGCGGACTATGGCTACACCTTC. The chain couples TRBV4-2 to TRBJ1-2; TRBD1 aligns across 9 bases. After removal of 0 bases from V and 3 bases from J, the junction contained 5 bases not matched to a gene. CDR1 is LGHNA, CDR2 YNFKEQ, per germline. The CDR3 has 16 residues.

This chain links TRBV5-1 with TRBJ2-2, with 9 positions matching TRBD1. The V and J ends lost 3 bases and 1 base, in that order; junction bases with no gene match: 4. The V gene's germline CDR1 is SGHRS and CDR2 YFSETQ. The CDR3 length is 16 residues. The CDR3 DNA follows: TGCGCCAGCAGCTACGGACAGGGGATGAACACCGGGGAGCTGTTTTTT. It is translated as CASSYGQGMNTGELFF.

The V call is TRBV10-3, the J call TRBJ2-6; D gene uncertain. V dropped 0 bases and J dropped 3 bases, with 9 bases sitting between them. This CDR3 has 16 residues. Germline V gene data show CDR1 as ENHRY and CDR2 as SYGVKD. CDR3 amino acids: CAISESQSYGANVLTF. The CDR3 DNA follows: TGTGCCATCAGTGAGTCCCAATCCTATGGGGCCAACGTCCTGACTTTC.

The chain is built from TRBV7-3 and TRBJ2-3; the D gene is possibly TRBD1 (6 bases). This CDR3 is built from 14 residues. CDR1 is SGHTA, CDR2 FQGTGA, per germline. V dropped 5 bases and J dropped 2 bases, with 11 bases sitting between them. The CDR3: CASSRTAITDTQYF. CDR3 bases: TGTGCCAGCAGCCGGACAGCAATCACAGATACGCAGTATTTT. Full variable domain (remainder filled in from reference TRBV7-3 and TRBJ2-3): GAGVSQTPSNKVTEKGKYVELRCDPISGHTALYWYRQSLGQGPEFLIYFQGTGAADDSGLPNDRFFAVRPEGSVSTLKIQRTERGDSAVYLCASSRTAITDTQYFGPGTRLTVL.

This clonotype was seen only a few times. CDR3 in DNA: TGTGCCAGCAGTTTATTAGCGGGCACAGATACGCAGTATTTT. Translating gives CASSLLAGTDTQYF. The V call is TRBV12-3 or TRBV12-4, the J call TRBJ2-3; D perhaps matches TRBD2 (6 bases). This CDR3 has 14 residues. V was pared by 2 bases and J by 1 base, with 7 bases between.

The rearrangement joins TRBV28 to TRBJ2-3, with D tentatively TRBD1 (5 bases). Trimming took off 11 bases at V and 6 bases at J, with 21 bases between the two ends. Per germline, CDR1 MDHEN and CDR2 SYDVKM. The CDR3 runs 14 residues. The CDR3 region has the DNA TGTGCCGTGACAGAGGTAGTGTCCGGCGATACGCAGTATTTT. Its translation is CAVTEVVSGDTQYF.

V and J are TRBV28 and TRBJ2-7; 7 bases agree with TRBD1. The V gene's germline CDR1 is MDHEN and CDR2 SYDVKM. The CDR3 has 14 residues. V shed 6 bases and J 2 bases; nucleotides not matched to a gene: 7. As DNA, the CDR3 is TGTGCCAGCAGGGATGGGACAGCAGCCTACGAGCAGTACTTC. Protein sequence: CASRDGTAAYEQYF.

The rearrangement uses TRBV27 and TRBJ1-5; tentative D call: TRBD1 (6 bases). Germline V CDR1 and CDR2: MNHEY, SMNVEV (reference sequence). This CDR3 is 14 amino acids long. Trimming pared 5 bases from V and 6 bases from J, leaving 14 bases between. The CDR3 protein is CASSPKEGVQPQHF. The CDR3, as DNA: TGTGCCAGCAGTCCAAAGGAGGGGGTTCAGCCCCAGCATTTT.

The rearrangement joins TRBV12-3 or TRBV12-4 to TRBJ2-3; TRBD2 matches at 12 bases. Trimming cost V 4 bases and J 6 bases; bases outside gene matches: 8. This CDR3 contains 16 residues. The CDR3: CASSSTSGSFSDTQYF. The CDR3 bases are TGTGCCAGCAGTTCGACTAGCGGGAGTTTTTCGGATACGCAGTATTTT.

This clonotype was counted only a few times. This chain uses TRBV20-1 with TRBJ2-1; 8 bases fit TRBD2. The V gene's germline CDR1 is DFQATT and CDR2 SNEGSKA (reference sequence). The V segment lost 3 bases and the J segment 4 bases; nucleotides outside the gene matches: 5. This CDR3 comprises 14 residues. The CDR3 is CSARDSGNYNEQFF. The CDR3, as DNA: TGCAGTGCTAGGGATAGCGGGAATTACAATGAGCAGTTCTTC.

This rearrangement joins TRBV7-8 to TRBJ2-5, with 8 nucleotides matching TRBD2. The end of the DNA is better explained by TRBJ2-7, so the J call may be wrong. The CDR3 runs 15 residues. The germline V gene encodes CDR1 SGHVS and CDR2 FQNEAQ. The CDR3 DNA is TGTGCCAGCAGCCCCGAGTTAGCGGGATATTACGAGCAGTACTTC. Amino acids: CASSPELAGYYEQYF.

Concerning this clonotype itself: With a much larger clone just one base away, this may be a read error. This rearrangement joins TRBV5-1 to TRBJ2-3, with D possibly being TRBD2 (5 bases). CDR3 length equals 18 residues. Looked up from germline, CDR1 is SGHRS and CDR2 is YFSETQ. Trimming cost V 1 base and J 6 bases, with 24 bases left between them. In DNA, the CDR3 is TGCGCCAGCAGCTTGCGCGGTCGGACCGCCGTGCGAGGGGATACGCAGTATTTT. Its translation: CASSLRGRTAVRGDTQYF. Full variable domain (remainder filled in from reference TRBV5-1 and TRBJ2-3): KAGVTQTPRYLIKTRGQQVTLSCSPISGHRSVSWYQQTPGQGLQFLFEYFSETQRNKGNFPGRFSGRQFSNSRSEMNVSTLELGDSALYLCASSLRGRTAVRGDTQYFGPGTRLTVL.

The gene calls are TRBV5-6 and TRBJ1-4; 7 bases map to TRBD1. The germline V gene encodes CDR1 SGHDT and CDR2 YYEEEE. After removal of 0 bases from V and 8 bases from J, the junction contained 10 bases not matched to a gene. CDR3 length: 16 residues. The CDR3 DNA reads TGTGCCAGCAGCTTGGAGCCAGGGGGAGTTGGCGAAAAACTGTTTTTT. Amino acid sequence: CASSLEPGGVGEKLFF.

As DNA, the CDR3 is TGCAGCGTTGAAGGGGGGCCGGGAGAAAAACTGTTTTTT. Its protein is CSVEGGPGEKLFF. V gene TRBV29-1 combines with J gene TRBJ1-4, with TRBD1 as a possible D gene (6 bases). Germline assignment: CDR1 SQVTM and CDR2 ANQGSEA. The V end lost 1 base, the J end lost 8 bases, and 11 bases lay between the germline ends. This CDR3 is 13 amino acids long.

The chain is built from TRBV3-1 and TRBJ1-5; tentative D call: TRBD1 (5 bases). Trimming left V 1 base short and J 8 bases short, with 15 bases between. Germline values: CDR1 LGHDT, CDR2 YNNKEL (reference sequence). The CDR3 runs 15 residues. The CDR3 coding sequence is TGTGCCAGCAGCCAAGCGGCTTGGGGGGGGGAGCCCCAGCATTTT. This codes for CASSQAAWGGEPQHF.

The sample holds a few counts of this clonotype. V and J are TRBV28 and TRBJ1-1, with D unclear. Germline V gene sequence: CDR1 MDHEN, CDR2 SYDVKM. V was cut by 6 bases and J by 1 base, with 15 bases left in between. This CDR3 has 15 amino acids. CDR3 sequence reads: CASSPGSQKNTEAFF. As DNA, the CDR3 is TGTGCCAGCAGCCCTGGGAGTCAGAAGAACACTGAAGCTTTCTTT. The entire variable domain, with the rest obtained from reference TRBV28 and TRBJ1-1, is as follows: DVKVTQSSRYLVKRTGEKVFLECVQDMDHENMFWYRQDPGLGLRLIYFSYDVKMKEKGDIPEGYSVSREKKERFSLILESASTNQTSMYLCASSPGSQKNTEAFFGQGTRLTVV.

V is TRBV13 and J is TRBJ2-5; 7 bases agree with TRBD2. CDR1 and CDR2 (germline): PRHDT, FYEKMQ (reference sequence). The V and J ends lost 0 bases and 0 bases, in that order; junction bases with no gene match: 4. CDR3 length equals 16 residues. The CDR3 region has the DNA TGTGCCAGCAGCTTAGGACGAGCGGGGAACCAAGAGACCCAGTACTTC. As protein: CASSLGRAGNQETQYF.

This clonotype was picked up a small number of times. The chain carries TRBV5-1 and TRBJ2-5; 9 bases align to TRBD2. Germline lookup yields CDR1 SGHRS and CDR2 YFSETQ. The junction had 5 bases not matched to a gene; V was cut back by 5 bases and J by 0 bases. The CDR3 has 15 amino acids. The CDR3: CASRWGLADQETQYF. CDR3 DNA sequence: TGCGCCAGCAGGTGGGGACTAGCAGACCAAGAGACCCAGTACTTC.

The chain couples TRBV2 to TRBJ2-3, with D tentatively TRBD2 (6 bases). The germline gives CDR1 SNHLY, CDR2 FYNNEI. This CDR3 is 13 amino acids long. V lost 7 bases and J 5 bases, leaving 13 bases between the germline ends. The CDR3 here is CASTQRVGDTQYF. Here the CDR3 DNA reads TGTGCCAGCACTCAGCGGGTCGGAGATACGCAGTATTTT.

The chain joins TRBV6-5 to TRBJ2-4, with D possibly being TRBD1 (6 bases). The CDR3 is 11 amino acids. V was shortened by 6 bases and J by 13 bases, with 13 bases between the two germline ends. Germline assignment: CDR1 MNHEY and CDR2 SVGAGI. CDR3 residues: CASRTGQRQYF. The CDR3 DNA reads TGTGCCAGCAGAACGGGACAACGGCAGTACTTC.

This chain links TRBV7-3 with TRBJ1-4; TRBD1 is a possible D gene (6 bases). V was shortened by 2 bases and J by 4 bases, with 11 bases between the two germline ends. CDR1 is SGHTA, CDR2 FQGTGA, per germline. The CDR3 is made up of 15 amino acids. CDR3 coding DNA: TGTGCCAGCAGCTTACAGGGAGGGGGTAATGAAAAACTGTTTTTT. It specifies CASSLQGGGNEKLFF.

As for this clonotype: A much larger clone lies a single base off, so this may be a read error. The chain employs TRBV29-1 and TRBJ2-3, with TRBD2 matching 7 bases. The CDR3 has 17 amino acids. V shed 6 bases and J 2 bases; nucleotides not matched to a gene: 17. Germline CDR1 is SQVTM and CDR2 is ANQGSEA. CDR3 DNA sequence: TGCAGCGTGGTCGGGACTGGCGGGAGCCGAGACACAGATACGCAGTATTTT. It is translated as CSVVGTGGSRDTDTQYF.

The sample holds a few counts of this clonotype. This chain links TRBV12-3 or TRBV12-4 with TRBJ2-7; possibly TRBD2 for D (6 bases). V gave up 3 bases and J gave up 0 bases, with 12 bases separating them. The CDR3 loop spans 15 amino acids. CDR3 region: CASSFGGRSSYEQYF. The CDR3 region has the DNA TGTGCCAGCAGTTTCGGGGGACGGAGCTCCTACGAGCAGTACTTC.

This sequence joins TRBV2 and TRBJ2-3; 14 nucleotides align to TRBD2. CDR1 and CDR2 from the germline V gene are SNHLY and FYNNEI. V lost 9 bases, J lost 1 base, and 0 bases stayed unmatched. This CDR3 is built from 14 residues. The DNA of the CDR3 is TGTGCCAGGGGACTAGCGGGAGGCACAGATACGCAGTATTTT. Its protein is CARGLAGGTDTQYF.

This clonotype was counted between two and nine times. V gene TRBV5-1 combines with J gene TRBJ2-7; TRBD2 agrees at 13 bases. Looked up from germline, CDR1 is SGHRS and CDR2 is YFSETQ. The ends lost 2 bases at V and 3 bases at J; junction bases unmatched: 8. The CDR3 is 17 amino acids. The CDR3 DNA follows: TGCGCCAGCAGCTTCCCGGCGGGGACTAGCGGGAACTACGAGCAGTACTTC. Protein: CASSFPAGTSGNYEQYF.

This chain links TRBV6-6 with TRBJ1-4; 7 bases line up with TRBD1. This CDR3 region has 13 residues. V gave up 8 bases and J gave up 8 bases; unmatched junction bases: 8. Germline V gene data show CDR1 as MNHNY and CDR2 as SVGAGI (reference sequence). The CDR3 DNA reads TGTGCCAGCGTTTTACAGGGGCCCGAAAAACTGTTTTTT. Protein sequence: CASVLQGPEKLFF.

V usage is TRBV5-6 and J usage is TRBJ2-3, with D possibly matching TRBD2 (5 bases). The germline CDR1 and CDR2 sequences are SGHDT and YYEEEE. V dropped 0 bases and J dropped 0 bases, with 17 bases sitting between them. This CDR3 comprises 18 residues. The CDR3 region has the DNA TGTGCCAGCAGCTTGGCCCCGGCGGGTTCTCTTAGCACAGATACGCAGTATTTT. This codes for CASSLAPAGSLSTDTQYF. The full variable domain, its missing parts supplied by reference TRBV5-6 and TRBJ2-3, is DAGVTQSPTHLIKTRGQQVTLRCSPKSGHDTVSWYQQALGQGPQFIFQYYEEEERQRGNFPDRFSGHQFPNYSSELNVNALLLGDSALYLCASSLAPAGSLSTDTQYFGPGTRLTVL.

The gene calls are TRBV30 and TRBJ2-3; 16 nucleotides agree with TRBD2. The V segment lost 2 bases and the J segment 1 base; nucleotides outside the gene matches: 9. The germline CDR1 and CDR2 sequences are GTSNPN and SVGIG (reference sequence). The length of the CDR3 is 19 residues. The CDR3 region is CAWSRWGLAGGPGTDTQYF. CDR3 DNA: TGTGCCTGGAGTAGGTGGGGACTAGCGGGAGGGCCGGGCACAGATACGCAGTATTTT.

This clonotype has a handful of counts. The chain links TRBV28 to TRBJ2-1; D is uncertain. The CDR3 is 14 residues long. Germline lookup yields CDR1 MDHEN and CDR2 SYDVKM. V dropped 1 base and J dropped 4 bases, with 8 bases sitting between them. The CDR3 DNA sequence: TGTGCCAGCAGTTTATTCGGTACTTACAATGAGCAGTTCTTC. Encoded protein: CASSLFGTYNEQFF.